This T cell receptor beta chain was obtained from a study of blood T cell repertoires in COVID-19. Study at large: PBMCs, B-cell-depleted T cells, or T cells were the source of the cDNA or gDNA that made up the material.

This clone was seen a single time. V dropped 1 base and J dropped 2; count of bases not matched to a gene: 1. Germline V gives CDR1 MGHRA, CDR2 YSYEKL. The CDR3 runs 16 residues. Measured with immunoSEQ multiplex PCR; TCRdb has only the in-frame clones, and not every one. The sample consists of 90,000 to 130,000 clones, about three quarters of them appearing once. Sequencing input: peripheral blood. The V gene is TRBV4-1, the J gene TRBJ2-1, with 11 nucleotides matching TRBD2. This clonotype originated in an elderly woman with active or convalescent COVID-19. CDR3 sequence (DNA): TGCGCCAGCAGCCAAGTGACTAGCGGGACCTACAATGAGCAGTTCTTC. Protein: CASSQVTSGTYNEQFF.